A selection of T cell receptor beta chains follows, all from one sample in a study of CD8 T cells in ankylosing spondylitis. From the 5' RACE reads, TCRdb called clonotypes with MiXCR, one entry per CDR3 protein. The table includes 270,000 or so distinct CDR3 sequences, over 15% detected once. The sequenced sample consisted of blood, either unsorted or a sorted T cell fraction (not recorded which). Receptors originate from a male donor with ankylosing spondylitis or in good health (not recorded which). Both conserved end residues are part of each CDR3. A D gene is named only where the DNA matches it firmly. The size of a clone is reported for some rows only, either as once, few or many, or as a class for expanded clones.

V gene,D gene,J gene,CDR3 length,clone size,CDR3 DNA,CDR3 protein
TRBV7-8,NA,TRBJ1-1,14,NA,TGTGCCAGCAGCTCGTCGGGGGGGAACACTGAAGCTTTCTTT,CASSSSGGNTEAFF
TRBV12-3/TRBV12-4,TRBD2,TRBJ2-2,15,many,TGTGCCAGCAGTTTAGGACTAGCGGGAGCCGGGGAGCTGTTTTTT,CASSLGLAGAGELFF
TRBV7-8,NA,TRBJ2-5,17,few,TGTGCCAGCAGCCCACAAGGGGGGGGGGACGAACAAGAGACCCAGTACTTC,CASSPQGGGDEQETQYF
TRBV18,TRBD1,TRBJ2-4,18,few,TGTGCCAGCTCACCAGGACAGGGGATGATGATAGCCAAAAACATTCAGTACTTC,CASSPGQGMMIAKNIQYF
TRBV5-6,NA,TRBJ2-1,16,NA,TGTGCCAGCAGCTTGTATGCGGTGGGGGCCTACAATGAGCAGTTCTTC,CASSLYAVGAYNEQFF
TRBV28,NA,TRBJ2-3,15,NA,TGTGCCAGCAGTTCATCGTTGGCGGACACAGATACGCAGTATTTT,CASSSSLADTDTQYF
TRBV3-1,NA,TRBJ2-7,15,few,TGTGCCAGCAGCCAAGAAGCAGAGGCCACCTACGAGCAGTACTTC,CASSQEAEATYEQYF
TRBV27,NA,TRBJ1-5,15,NA,TGTGCCAGCAGTTTATCGGGGATCCCAAATCAGCCCCAGCATTTT,CASSLSGIPNQPQHF
TRBV5-1,NA,TRBJ2-1,13,many,TGCGCCAGCAGCTTGGCCTCGTACAATGAGCAGTTCTTC,CASSLASYNEQFF
TRBV6-2/TRBV6-3,NA,TRBJ1-5,20,NA,TGTGCCAGCAGTTACTCGAAGGCCGACCGGGTCCCAGTGGGCAATCAGCCCCAGCATTTT,CASSYSKADRVPVGNQPQHF
TRBV20-1,NA,TRBJ2-7,15,few,TGCAGTGCTAGACCGAGGGGGACACGTTCCTACGAGCAGTACTTC,CSARPRGTRSYEQYF
TRBV4-3,TRBD1,TRBJ2-7,15,NA,TGCGCCAGCAGCCCCGGGACAGGGGACTCCTACGAGCAGTACTTC,CASSPGTGDSYEQYF
TRBV10-3,TRBD2,TRBJ2-7,15,few,TGTGCCATCAGTGAGTCACTAGCGGGTTCCTACGAGCAGTACTTC,CAISESLAGSYEQYF